This T cell receptor (beta chain) was sequenced for a study of shared clonotypes between healthy human individuals. With regard to this clone: Its antigen remains unknown.

Measured with immunoSEQ multiplex PCR; TCRdb has only the in-frame clones, and not every one. This table holds about 2.3 million clones, 80% to 95% found once. Germline loops: CDR1 MDHEN, CDR2 SYDVKM. Trimming cost V 7 bases and J 1 base, with 14 bases left between them. The CDR3 is made up of 14 amino acids. The study's findings and limits: Across four donors, naive CD4 shared around 5.1%, naive CD8 under 4%, memory CD4 2% to 2.5%, memory CD8 0.35% to 0.5%.

This clonotype was sampled from a man aged 18 to 30 in good health. Some clones in this sample may be carry-over from other donors' samples. Material for sequencing was naive CD4+ T cells from PBMCs. The subset: CD45RA+ positively selected. The rearrangement joins TRBV28 to TRBJ2-7; D might be TRBD1 or TRBD2, each matching 6 bases. The CDR3, as DNA: TGTGCCAGCATTGGGGGGCAACCTTCCTACGAGCAGTACTTC. The encoded protein is CASIGGQPSYEQYF. The whole variable domain, filled in from reference TRBV28 and TRBJ2-7, reads DVKVTQSSRYLVKRTGEKVFLECVQDMDHENMFWYRQDPGLGLRLIYFSYDVKMKEKGDIPEGYSVSREKKERFSLILESASTNQTSMYLCASIGGQPSYEQYFGPGTRLTVT.